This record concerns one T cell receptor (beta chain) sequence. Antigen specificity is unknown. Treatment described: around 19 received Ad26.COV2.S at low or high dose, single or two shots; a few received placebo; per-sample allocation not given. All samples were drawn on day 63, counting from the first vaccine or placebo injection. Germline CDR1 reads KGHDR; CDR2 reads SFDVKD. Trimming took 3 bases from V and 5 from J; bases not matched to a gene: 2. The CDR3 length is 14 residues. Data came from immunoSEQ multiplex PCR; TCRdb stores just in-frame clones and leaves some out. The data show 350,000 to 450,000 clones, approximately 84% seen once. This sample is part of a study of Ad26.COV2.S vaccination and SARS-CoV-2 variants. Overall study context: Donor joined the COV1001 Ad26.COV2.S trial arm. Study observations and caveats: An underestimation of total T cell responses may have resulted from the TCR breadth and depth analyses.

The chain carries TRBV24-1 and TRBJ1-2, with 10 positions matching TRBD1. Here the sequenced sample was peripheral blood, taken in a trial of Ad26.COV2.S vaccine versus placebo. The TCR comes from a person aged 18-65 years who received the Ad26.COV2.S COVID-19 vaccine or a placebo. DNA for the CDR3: TGTGCCACCAGTGATCAGGGACAGGGGTATGGCTACACCTTC. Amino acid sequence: CATSDQGQGYGYTF.